Sequencing of this TCR beta chain was carried out in a study of T cells after yellow fever vaccination. Overall study results and limits: It was the secondary response that reached its peak faster, day 5 versus 15, but it was weaker.

This clonotype was seen at least ten times. Its target is unknown. Each CDR3 protein is one row after TCRdb ran MiXCR on the 5' RACE reads. This sample has about 320,000 distinct CDR3 sequences; 3.5% to 4.5% occur once, and the top ten carry approximately 19%. The origin of this receptor is a young man who received the YFV17D yellow fever vaccine. This specimen was PBMCs, taken 15 days after the yellow fever booster vaccination.

CDR3 coding DNA: TGTGCCAGCAGCTTATTGTCCCCGGAGTACTACAATGAGCAGTTCTTC. Encoded protein: CASSLLSPEYYNEQFF. This chain connects TRBV11-2 to TRBJ2-1; no reliable D call. Trimming took off 2 bases at V and 3 bases at J, with 14 bases between the two ends. The CDR3 is 16 residues long. The V gene's germline CDR1 is SGHAT and CDR2 FQNNGV.